This section outlines one TCR beta chain sequence together with its context. The antigen is unknown. The junction and the germline gene differ at one end; a read error may be behind it. Germline V gene sequence: CDR1 SSHAT, CDR2 FNYEAQ (reference sequence). The CDR3 consists of 13 residues. The data were produced by immunoSEQ multiplex PCR, yet TCRdb's version contains in-frame clones alone and is incomplete. The table has some 97,000 clones, 80% to 95% seen once. This specimen comes from a study of siplizumab effects on memory and regulatory T cells. Regarding the study as a whole: The naive T cell population seemed more diverse than memory cells and seemed a major contributor to the alloresponse. The alloreactive clones that mapped to unstimulated subsets made up only a minor fraction. Assignment of a naive or memory phenotype failed for roughly 75-95% of the proliferating CD4+ or CD8+ clones.

Sequenced sample: CD4+ T cells sorted from blood. This TCR derives from a human donor in good health. Some clones in this sample may be carry-over from other donors' samples. This chain uses TRBV7-7 with TRBJ2-2; no reliable D call. The CDR3 nucleotides are TGTGCTAGCAGCTCTCTTCCCACCGGGGAGCTGTTTTTT. Amino acids: CASSSLPTGELFF. The full variable domain, completed using reference TRBV7-7 and TRBJ2-2, is GAGVSQSPRYKVTKRGQDVTLRCDPISSHATLYWYQQALGQGPEFLTYFNYEAQPDKSGLPSDRFSAERPEGSISTLTIQRTEQRDSAMYRCASSSLPTGELFFGEGSRLTVL.